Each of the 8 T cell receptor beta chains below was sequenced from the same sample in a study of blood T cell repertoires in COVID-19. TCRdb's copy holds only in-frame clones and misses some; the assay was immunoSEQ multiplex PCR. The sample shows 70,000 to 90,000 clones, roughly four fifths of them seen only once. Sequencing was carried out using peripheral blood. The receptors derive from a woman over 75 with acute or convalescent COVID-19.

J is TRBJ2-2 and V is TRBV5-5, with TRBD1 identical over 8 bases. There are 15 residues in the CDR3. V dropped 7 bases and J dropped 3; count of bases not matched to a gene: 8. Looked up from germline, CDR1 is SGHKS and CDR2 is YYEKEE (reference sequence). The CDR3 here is CASEAGGLYTGELFF. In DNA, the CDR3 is TGTGCCAGCGAGGCAGGGGGCCTTTACACCGGGGAGCTGTTTTTT.

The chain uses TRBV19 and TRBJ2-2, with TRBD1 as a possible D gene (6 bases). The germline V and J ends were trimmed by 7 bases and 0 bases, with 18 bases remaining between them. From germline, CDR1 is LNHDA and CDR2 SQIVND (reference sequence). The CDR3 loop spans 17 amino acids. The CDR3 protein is CASTTELGTTNTGELFF. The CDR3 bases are TGTGCCAGTACCACGGAACTCGGGACAACGAACACCGGGGAGCTGTTTTTT.

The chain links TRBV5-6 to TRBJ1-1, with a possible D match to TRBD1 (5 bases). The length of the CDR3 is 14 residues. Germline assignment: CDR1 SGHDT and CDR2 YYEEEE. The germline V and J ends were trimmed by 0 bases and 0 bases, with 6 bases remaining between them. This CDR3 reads CASSLGTMNTEAFF. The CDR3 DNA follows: TGTGCCAGCAGCTTGGGGACAATGAACACTGAAGCTTTCTTT.

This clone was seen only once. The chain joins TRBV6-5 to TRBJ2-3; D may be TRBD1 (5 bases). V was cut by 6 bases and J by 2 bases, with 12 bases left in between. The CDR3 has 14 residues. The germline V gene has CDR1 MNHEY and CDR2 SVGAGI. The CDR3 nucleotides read TGTGCCAGCAGCTCAGCAGGGAACACAGATACGCAGTATTTT. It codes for CASSSAGNTDTQYF.

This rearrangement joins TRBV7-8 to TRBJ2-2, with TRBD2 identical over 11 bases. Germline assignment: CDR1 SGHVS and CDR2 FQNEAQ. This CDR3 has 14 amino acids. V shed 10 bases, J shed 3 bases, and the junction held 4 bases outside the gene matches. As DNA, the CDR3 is TGTGCCACAAGACTAGCGGGGCACACCGGGGAGCTGTTTTTT. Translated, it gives CATRLAGHTGELFF.

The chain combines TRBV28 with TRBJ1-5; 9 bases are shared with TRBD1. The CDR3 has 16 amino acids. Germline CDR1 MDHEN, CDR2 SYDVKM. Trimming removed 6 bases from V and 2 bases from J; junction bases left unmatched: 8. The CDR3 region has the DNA TGTGCCAGCAGGGGAGACAGGGGGAGAGGCAATCAGCCCCAGCATTTT. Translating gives CASRGDRGRGNQPQHF. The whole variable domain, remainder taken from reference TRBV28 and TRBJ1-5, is DVKVTQSSRYLVKRTGEKVFLECVQDMDHENMFWYRQDPGLGLRLIYFSYDVKMKEKGDIPEGYSVSREKKERFSLILESASTNQTSMYLCASRGDRGRGNQPQHFGDGTRLSIL.

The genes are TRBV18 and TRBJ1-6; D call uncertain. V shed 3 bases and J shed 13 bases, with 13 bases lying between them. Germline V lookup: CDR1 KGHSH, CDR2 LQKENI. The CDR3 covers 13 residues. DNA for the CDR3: TGTGCCAGCTCACCGTTACAGAGCACGCCCCTCCACTTT. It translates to CASSPLQSTPLHF.

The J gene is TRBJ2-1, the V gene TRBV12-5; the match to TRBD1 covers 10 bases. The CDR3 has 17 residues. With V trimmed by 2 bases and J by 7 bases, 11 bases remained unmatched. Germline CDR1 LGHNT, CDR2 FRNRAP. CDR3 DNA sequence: TGTGCTAGTGGTTTGCCTGCCGGACAGGGGGTTCGGAATGAGCAGTTCTTC. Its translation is CASGLPAGQGVRNEQFF.